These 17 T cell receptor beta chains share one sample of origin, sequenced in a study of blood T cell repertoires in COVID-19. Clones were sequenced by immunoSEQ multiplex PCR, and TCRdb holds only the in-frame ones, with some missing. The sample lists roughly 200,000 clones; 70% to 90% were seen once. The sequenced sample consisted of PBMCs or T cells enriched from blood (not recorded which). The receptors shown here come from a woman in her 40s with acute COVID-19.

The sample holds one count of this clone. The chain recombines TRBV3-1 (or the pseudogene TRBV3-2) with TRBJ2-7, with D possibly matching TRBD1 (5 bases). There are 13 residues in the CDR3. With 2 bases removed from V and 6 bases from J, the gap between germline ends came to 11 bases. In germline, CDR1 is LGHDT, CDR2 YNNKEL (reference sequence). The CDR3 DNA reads TGTGCCAGCAGCCAACAGGGATCTGCCGAGCAGTACTTC. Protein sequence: CASSQQGSAEQYF.

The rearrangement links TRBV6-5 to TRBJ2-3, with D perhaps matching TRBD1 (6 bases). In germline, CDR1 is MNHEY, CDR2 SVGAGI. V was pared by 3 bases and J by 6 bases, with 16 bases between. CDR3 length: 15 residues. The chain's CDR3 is CASSYSQGFGDTQYF. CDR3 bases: TGTGCCAGCAGTTATTCGCAGGGGTTTGGGGATACGCAGTATTTT.

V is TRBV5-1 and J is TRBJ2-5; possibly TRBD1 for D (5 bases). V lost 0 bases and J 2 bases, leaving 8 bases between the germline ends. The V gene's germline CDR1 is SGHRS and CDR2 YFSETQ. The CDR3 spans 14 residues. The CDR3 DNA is TGCGCCAGCAGCTTGGGACAGAAGCAAGAGACCCAGTACTTC. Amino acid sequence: CASSLGQKQETQYF.

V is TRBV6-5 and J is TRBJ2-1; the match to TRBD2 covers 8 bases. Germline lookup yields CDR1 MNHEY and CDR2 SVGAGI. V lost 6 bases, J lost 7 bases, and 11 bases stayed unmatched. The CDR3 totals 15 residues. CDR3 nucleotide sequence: TGTGCCAGCAGGTTTCAGCGGGAGCGGGGGAATGAGCAGTTCTTC. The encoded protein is CASRFQRERGNEQFF.

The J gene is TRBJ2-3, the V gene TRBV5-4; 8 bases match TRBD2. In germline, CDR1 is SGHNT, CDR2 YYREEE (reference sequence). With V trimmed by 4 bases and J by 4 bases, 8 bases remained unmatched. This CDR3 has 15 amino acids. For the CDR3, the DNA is TGTGCCAGCAGCCCGGGGGGGAGGGCAGCAGATACGCAGTATTTT. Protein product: CASSPGGRAADTQYF.

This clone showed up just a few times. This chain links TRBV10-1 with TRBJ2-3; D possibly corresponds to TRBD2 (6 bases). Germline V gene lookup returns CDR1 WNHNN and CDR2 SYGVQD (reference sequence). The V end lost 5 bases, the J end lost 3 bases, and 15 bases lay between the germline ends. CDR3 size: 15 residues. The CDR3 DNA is TGCGCCAGCAGTAAGAACCGGGGGTCTACAGATACGCAGTATTTT. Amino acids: CASSKNRGSTDTQYF.

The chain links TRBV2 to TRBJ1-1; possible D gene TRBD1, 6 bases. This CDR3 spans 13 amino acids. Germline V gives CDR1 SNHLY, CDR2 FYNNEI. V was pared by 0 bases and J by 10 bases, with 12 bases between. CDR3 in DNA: TGTGCCAGCAGTGAAGCAAACAGGGCGGCAGCTTTCTTT. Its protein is CASSEANRAAAFF. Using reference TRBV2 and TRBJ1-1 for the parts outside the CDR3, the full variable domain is EPEVTQTPSHQVTQMGQEVILRCVPISNHLYFYWYRQILGQKVEFLVSFYNNEISEKSEIFDDQFSVERPDGSNFTLKIRSTKLEDSAMYFCASSEANRAAAFFGQGTRLTVV.

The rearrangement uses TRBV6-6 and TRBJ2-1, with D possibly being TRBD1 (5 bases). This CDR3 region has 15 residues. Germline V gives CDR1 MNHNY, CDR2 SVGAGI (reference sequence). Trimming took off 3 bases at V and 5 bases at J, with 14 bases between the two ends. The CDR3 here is CASSYASGRDNEQFF. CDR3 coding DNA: TGTGCCAGCAGTTATGCGTCAGGGCGAGACAATGAGCAGTTCTTC.

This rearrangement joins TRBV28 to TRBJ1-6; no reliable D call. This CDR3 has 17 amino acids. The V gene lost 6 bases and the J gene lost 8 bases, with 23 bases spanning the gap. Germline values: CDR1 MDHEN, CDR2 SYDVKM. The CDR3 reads CASRILDGGAPHSPLHF. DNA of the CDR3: TGTGCCAGCAGGATACTGGACGGAGGAGCCCCTCATTCACCCCTCCACTTT.

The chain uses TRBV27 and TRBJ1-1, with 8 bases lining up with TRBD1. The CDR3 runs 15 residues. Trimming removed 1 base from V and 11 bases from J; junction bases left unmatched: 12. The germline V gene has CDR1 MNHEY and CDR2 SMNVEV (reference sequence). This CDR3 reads CASSLFLDREAAAFF. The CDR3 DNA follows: TGTGCCAGCAGTTTATTCCTGGACAGGGAGGCCGCTGCTTTCTTT.

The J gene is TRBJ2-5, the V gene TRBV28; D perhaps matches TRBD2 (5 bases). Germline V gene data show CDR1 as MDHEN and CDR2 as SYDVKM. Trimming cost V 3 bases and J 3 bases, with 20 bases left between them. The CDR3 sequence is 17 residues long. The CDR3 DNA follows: TGTGCCAGCAGTTTGTTAGAGGGTCGGCGGACCAAAGAGACCCAGTACTTC. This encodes CASSLLEGRRTKETQYF.

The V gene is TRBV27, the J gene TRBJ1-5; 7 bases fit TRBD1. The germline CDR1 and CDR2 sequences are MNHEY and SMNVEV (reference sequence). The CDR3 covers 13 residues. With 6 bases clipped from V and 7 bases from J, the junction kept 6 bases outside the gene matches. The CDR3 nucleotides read TGTGCCAGCAGACGACAGGGTGGACAGCCCCAGCATTTT. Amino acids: CASRRQGGQPQHF.

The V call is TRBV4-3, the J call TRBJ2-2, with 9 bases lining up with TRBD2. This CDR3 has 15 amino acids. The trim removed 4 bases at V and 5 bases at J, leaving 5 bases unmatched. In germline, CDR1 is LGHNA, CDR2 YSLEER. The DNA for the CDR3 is TGCGCCAGCAGCCCGCGGGGGGGCGAGACCGGGGAGCTGTTTTTT. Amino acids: CASSPRGGETGELFF.

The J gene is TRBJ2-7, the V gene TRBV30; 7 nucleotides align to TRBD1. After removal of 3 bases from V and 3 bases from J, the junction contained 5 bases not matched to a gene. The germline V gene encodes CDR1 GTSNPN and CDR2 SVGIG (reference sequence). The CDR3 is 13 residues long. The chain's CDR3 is CAWSTGDNYEQYF. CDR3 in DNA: TGTGCCTGGAGCACAGGGGACAACTACGAGCAGTACTTC.

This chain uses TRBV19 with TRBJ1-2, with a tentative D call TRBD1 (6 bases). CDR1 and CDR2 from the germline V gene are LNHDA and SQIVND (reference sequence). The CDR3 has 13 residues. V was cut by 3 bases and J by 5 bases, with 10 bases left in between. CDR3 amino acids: CASSISGEYGYTF. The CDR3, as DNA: TGTGCCAGTAGTATTTCAGGGGAGTATGGCTACACCTTC. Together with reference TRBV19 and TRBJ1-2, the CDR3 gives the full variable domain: DGGITQSPKYLFRKEGQNVTLSCEQNLNHDAMYWYRQDPGQGLRLIYYSQIVNDFQKGDIAEGYSVSREKKESFPLTVTSAQKNPTAFYLCASSISGEYGYTFGSGTRLTVV.

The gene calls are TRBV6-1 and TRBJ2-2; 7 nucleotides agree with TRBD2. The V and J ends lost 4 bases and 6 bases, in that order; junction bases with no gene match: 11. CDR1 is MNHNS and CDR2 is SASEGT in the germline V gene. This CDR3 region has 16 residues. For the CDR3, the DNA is TGTGCCAGCAGTGTTAGTAGCGGGTACGATCCCGGGGAGCTGTTTTTT. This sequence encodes CASSVSSGYDPGELFF.

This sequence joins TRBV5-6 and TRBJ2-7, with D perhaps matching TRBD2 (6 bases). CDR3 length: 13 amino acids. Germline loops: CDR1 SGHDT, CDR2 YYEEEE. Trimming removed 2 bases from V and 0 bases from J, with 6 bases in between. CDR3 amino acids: CASSFGSSYEQYF. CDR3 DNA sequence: TGTGCCAGCAGCTTCGGGAGCTCCTACGAGCAGTACTTC.